The 23 T cell receptor beta chains given below trace back to one sample, sequenced in a study of response to subunit inactivated influenza vaccine. One entry per CDR3 protein results from TCRdb running MiXCR on the RT-PCR reads. Of 500,000 to 550,000 distinct CDR3 sequences listed, around 21% are singletons. The sample was also reused in another study, on T cells expressing NK-cell markers. This second study notes: Beta-chain TCR cDNA was generated via 5'RACE template switching with UMIs.

Sequencing was performed on CD4+ T cells sorted from PBMCs, taken 11 to 12 days after vaccination. The receptors were sampled from a man between 50 and 59 years old who received an inactivated influenza vaccine.

The chain links TRBV7-2 to TRBJ2-5; TRBD1 might be the D (5 bases). Germline CDR1 is SGHTA and CDR2 is FQGNSA. Trimming shortened V by 3 bases and J by 2 bases, and 10 bases separated the two germline ends. This CDR3 spans 14 amino acids. In DNA form, the CDR3 reads TGTGCCAGCAGCTTTGGACATGTTCAAGAGACCCAGTACTTC. Translation gives CASSFGHVQETQYF. Variable domain in full (rest from reference TRBV7-2 and TRBJ2-5): GAGVSQSPSNKVTEKGKDVELRCDPISGHTALYWYRQSLGQGLEFLIYFQGNSAPDKSGLPSDRFSAERTGGSVSTLTIQRTQQEDSAVYLCASSFGHVQETQYFGPGTRLLVL.

Only a few counts were recorded for this clonotype. The genes are TRBV20-1 and TRBJ2-7; 7 bases align to TRBD2. After removal of 0 bases from V and 3 bases from J, the junction contained 8 bases not matched to a gene. This CDR3 contains 15 residues. Looked up from germline, CDR1 is DFQATT and CDR2 is SNEGSKA (reference sequence). The CDR3 region is CSARDWGRAFYEQYF. The CDR3, as DNA: TGCAGTGCTAGAGATTGGGGGAGGGCATTCTACGAGCAGTACTTC.

This clonotype was observed a handful of times. V and J are TRBV6-2 or TRBV6-3 and TRBJ2-2; D is uncertain. The CDR3 extends over 15 amino acids. The V end lost 0 bases, the J end lost 4 bases, and 9 bases lay between the germline ends. The germline CDR1 and CDR2 sequences are MNHEY and SVGEGT. As DNA, the CDR3 is TGTGCCAGCAGTTACTCCCGGCCAAGCACCGGGGAGCTGTTTTTT. It specifies CASSYSRPSTGELFF.

The chain carries TRBV20-1 and TRBJ2-3, with D uncertain. Trimming removed 0 bases from V and 5 bases from J, with 6 bases in between. CDR3 length: 12 residues. Germline values: CDR1 DFQATT, CDR2 SNEGSKA (reference sequence). CDR3 residues: CSARDWGDTQYF. DNA of the CDR3: TGCAGTGCTAGAGATTGGGGAGATACGCAGTATTTT.

J is TRBJ2-7 and V is TRBV9, with D possibly TRBD2 on 6 matching bases. The germline V and J ends were trimmed by 2 bases and 4 bases, with 13 bases remaining between them. CDR3 length equals 14 residues. The germline gives CDR1 SGDLS, CDR2 YYNGEE. CDR3 coding DNA: TGTGCCAGCAGCGTTGGAGGGACGAGGTACGAGCAGTACTTC. Its protein is CASSVGGTRYEQYF.

This chain joins TRBV20-1 and TRBJ1-2, with 8 bases matching TRBD1. Germline CDR1 reads DFQATT; CDR2 reads SNEGSKA (reference sequence). The length of the CDR3 is 14 residues. V shed 5 bases, J shed 4 bases, and the junction held 9 bases outside the gene matches. CDR3 amino acids: CSAHPQGGAYGYTF. The CDR3 nucleotides are TGCAGTGCTCATCCACAGGGGGGCGCCTATGGCTACACCTTC.

Comment on this clonotype: The conserved final phenylalanine or tryptophan is absent from the CDR3, which likely points to a read error. The DNA is omitted, as the CDR3 cannot be located on it reliably, and the CDR3 follows TCRdb's listing. This chain links TRBV20-1 with TRBJ2-1; no DNA check was done on the table's D call, TRBD2. The CDR3 is 12 amino acids in total, end residues counted. The V gene's germline CDR1 is DFQATT and CDR2 SNEGSKA (reference sequence). The CDR3 is CSARHWTSTHLI.

The J gene is TRBJ2-7, the V gene TRBV27; possible D gene TRBD2, 5 bases. Germline loops: CDR1 MNHEY, CDR2 SMNVEV (reference sequence). The V gene lost 2 bases and the J gene lost 2 bases, with 10 bases spanning the gap. CDR3 length: 14 residues. CDR3 in DNA: TGTGCCAGCAGTTTAAGAGCGGTCACCTACGAGCAGTACTTC. It translates to CASSLRAVTYEQYF.

The chain has TRBV20-1 and TRBJ2-7, with TRBD2 matching 9 bases. The germline V gene has CDR1 DFQATT and CDR2 SNEGSKA (reference sequence). V shed 6 bases, J shed 0 bases, and the junction held 6 bases outside the gene matches. This CDR3 is 14 amino acids long. The CDR3 reads CSAVAGARSYEQYF. The DNA of the CDR3 is TGCAGTGCAGTAGCGGGAGCGCGCTCCTACGAGCAGTACTTC.

This clonotype appeared a few times. This rearrangement joins TRBV4-2 to TRBJ2-3, with 8 bases identical to TRBD1. CDR3 length equals 17 residues. CDR1 is LGHNA, CDR2 YNFKEQ, per germline. The trim removed 1 base at V and 1 base at J, leaving 7 bases unmatched. The CDR3 nucleotides read TGTGCCAGCAGCCAAGTTTCACAGGGGGTCGGCACAGATACGCAGTATTTT. Translation: CASSQVSQGVGTDTQYF.

The CDR3 here is CASSAGTAERADTQYF. CDR3 DNA: TGCGCCAGCAGCGCCGGGACCGCGGAGAGGGCAGATACGCAGTATTTT. V and J are TRBV5-1 and TRBJ2-3; D tentatively fits TRBD1 or TRBD2 (5 bases each). The CDR3 consists of 16 residues. Trimming cost V 4 bases and J 4 bases, with 19 bases left between them. Germline values: CDR1 SGHRS, CDR2 YFSETQ.

This clonotype was seen only a few times. The J gene is TRBJ2-1, the V gene TRBV7-9, with 9 bases fitting TRBD2. The junction had 3 bases not matched to a gene; V was cut back by 1 base and J by 5 bases. Germline assignment: CDR1 SEHNR and CDR2 FQNEAQ (reference sequence). The CDR3 runs 15 residues. Here the CDR3 DNA reads TGTGCCAGCAGCTTAGGCGGGAGGGCTAACAATGAGCAGTTCTTC. Encoded protein: CASSLGGRANNEQFF.

This clonotype turned up a few times. The chain couples TRBV5-6 to TRBJ2-7; tentative D call: TRBD1 (5 bases). The CDR3 length is 13 residues. Germline CDR1 and CDR2: SGHDT and YYEEEE. The V and J ends lost 3 bases and 3 bases respectively, with 10 bases between them. The CDR3 loop is CASSSIDSYEQYF. CDR3 bases: TGTGCCAGCAGCTCCATAGACAGCTACGAGCAGTACTTC.

This chain connects TRBV24-1 to TRBJ1-5; no firm D call. The V end was cut by 1 base, the J end by 4 bases, with 16 bases between. In germline, CDR1 is KGHDR, CDR2 SFDVKD. The CDR3 contains 17 residues. The CDR3 nucleotides read TGTGCCACCAGTGATTTTATGTCCCGACCCCAAAATCAGCCCCAGCATTTT. Translation: CATSDFMSRPQNQPQHF.

The chain links TRBV24-1 to TRBJ1-5, with 10 positions matching TRBD1. V gave up 5 bases and J gave up 7 bases; unmatched junction bases: 4. The CDR3 contains 14 residues. The germline CDR1 and CDR2 sequences are KGHDR and SFDVKD. CDR3 residues: CATSGGQGLQPQHF. CDR3 nucleotide sequence: TGTGCCACCAGTGGGGGACAGGGGTTACAGCCCCAGCATTTT.

The V and J genes are TRBV7-9 and TRBJ2-1, with 7 positions matching TRBD1. V shed 0 bases and J 7 bases; nucleotides not matched to a gene: 6. This CDR3 region has 15 residues. Germline CDR1 reads SEHNR; CDR2 reads FQNEAQ (reference sequence). The CDR3 loop reads CASSLAGTALNEQFF. The CDR3 nucleotides read TGTGCCAGCAGCTTAGCGGGGACAGCCTTAAATGAGCAGTTCTTC.

The V call is TRBV12-2, the J call TRBJ2-7. TRBV12-2 is shown as a pseudogene. This CDR3 is built from 13 residues. CDR3 region: CASRLSDTYEQYF. CDR3 coding DNA: TGTGCAAGTCGCCTCTCAGATACGTACGAGCAGTACTTC.

A few counts support this clonotype. The gene calls are TRBV5-1 and TRBJ1-4; D is ambiguous. CDR3 length equals 14 residues. Germline assignment: CDR1 SGHRS and CDR2 YFSETQ. Trimming pared 3 bases from V and 3 bases from J, leaving 9 bases between. CDR3 protein: CASSSLGANEKLFF. In DNA form, the CDR3 reads TGCGCCAGCAGCTCCCTGGGCGCTAATGAAAAACTGTTTTTT.

This clonotype has a handful of counts. The chain has TRBV20-1 and TRBJ2-1; D is undetermined. CDR3 length: 13 amino acids. CDR1 and CDR2 (germline): DFQATT, SNEGSKA (reference sequence). The CDR3 sequence: CSVIPSTYNEQFF. CDR3 sequence (DNA): TGCAGCGTTATCCCCTCAACCTACAATGAGCAGTTCTTC.

The chain combines TRBV2 with TRBJ1-5; TRBD1 might be the D (5 bases). The V end lost 2 bases, the J end lost 1 base, and 9 bases lay between the germline ends. Germline V gene sequence: CDR1 SNHLY, CDR2 FYNNEI. This CDR3 spans 15 amino acids. CDR3: CASSEQGSSNQPQHF. The CDR3 region has the DNA TGTGCCAGCAGTGAACAGGGTAGCAGCAATCAGCCCCAGCATTTT. Filled out from reference TRBV2 and TRBJ1-5, the complete variable domain reads EPEVTQTPSHQVTQMGQEVILRCVPISNHLYFYWYRQILGQKVEFLVSFYNNEISEKSEIFDDQFSVERPDGSNFTLKIRSTKLEDSAMYFCASSEQGSSNQPQHFGDGTRLSIL.

This clonotype showed up just once. The V call is TRBV5-1, the J call TRBJ2-2, with 14 nucleotides matching TRBD2. CDR1 and CDR2 from the germline V gene are SGHRS and YFSETQ. J was trimmed by 5 bases and V by 3 bases; bases with no gene match: 3. The CDR3 runs to 16 residues. The CDR3 is CASSSGTSGRTGELFF. As DNA, the CDR3 is TGCGCCAGCAGCTCAGGGACTAGCGGGAGAACCGGGGAGCTGTTTTTT.

A few counts support this clonotype. CDR3 DNA sequence: TGTGCCAGCAGTGAACCCGGGGACAGGGGACACGAGCAGTACTTC. This sequence encodes CASSEPGDRGHEQYF. The chain joins TRBV25-1 to TRBJ2-7, with 10 bases fitting TRBD1. J lost 5 bases, V lost 2 bases, and 6 bases had no gene match. Looked up from germline, CDR1 is MGHDK and CDR2 is SYGVNS. The CDR3 spans 15 residues.

This clonotype was counted a few times. V and J are TRBV3-1 and TRBJ2-5; 14 bases fit TRBD2. The CDR3 has 17 residues. Germline trimming cut 4 bases from V and 3 bases from J; bases unmatched to any gene: 7. Germline CDR1 LGHDT, CDR2 YNNKEL (reference sequence). CDR3 sequence reads: CASSPIRLAGGEETQYF. The CDR3, as DNA: TGTGCCAGCAGCCCCATCAGACTAGCGGGGGGGGAAGAGACCCAGTACTTC.